The 18 T cell receptor beta chains in this list originate from one sample, sequenced in a study of tumor-infiltrating lymphocytes in primary liver carcinoma. Total RNA (roughly 540 ng) served as template for TCR beta cDNA synthesis primed by a constant-region primer. A slightly modified ARM-PCR protocol with three nested multiplex PCR rounds produced these TCR beta libraries. Both of the initial two PCR rounds ran for about 11 cycles and employed TRBV1-TRBV30 forward primers alongside a C-beta reverse primer. TCRdb processed the multiplex PCR reads anew with MiXCR; each CDR3 protein has one entry. Among fewer than 70,000 distinct CDR3 sequences listed, about two thirds were seen once. From unsorted bulk tissue weighing about 17-30 mg, DNA and RNA were co-extracted. What was sequenced was liver tumor tissue from sampling region 2. Regarding subset: tumor region T2, inferior pole. The receptor source for this set is a man aged 35 to 55 with primary liver carcinoma and hepatitis B virus infection.

As for this clonotype: The junction departs from germline at one end; a sequencing error may be responsible. This rearrangement joins TRBV4-1 to TRBJ2-6, with TRBD1 identical over 9 bases. The CDR3 consists of 20 residues. From germline, CDR1 is MGHRA and CDR2 YSYEKL. The CDR3 spells CTSSLDPVTGGSSGANVLTF. Here the CDR3 DNA reads TGCACCAGCAGCCTAGATCCCGTGACAGGGGGTTCCTCTGGGGCCAACGTCCTGACTTTC.

There are a few counts of this clonotype. Possible read error: a much larger clone is one base away. The chain has TRBV29-1 and TRBJ2-1, with 13 nucleotides matching TRBD2. Germline-derived CDR1 and CDR2 are SQVTM and ANQGSEA. This CDR3 contains 13 residues. CDR3 loop: CNGTSGKLYEQFF. Here the CDR3 DNA reads TGCAACGGGACTAGCGGGAAGCTCTATGAGCAGTTCTTC.

Comment on this clonotype: This clone may be a read error of a much larger clone one base away. The rearrangement uses TRBV29-1 and TRBJ2-7; D might be TRBD1 (5 bases). Germline CDR1 is SQVTM and CDR2 is ANQGSEA. The CDR3 covers 15 residues. CDR3 loop: CGVRPSRVKSYEQYF. CDR3 DNA: TGCGGCGTACGCCCTTCCAGGGTCAAGTCCTACGAGCAGTACTTC.

The table lists this clonotype with a count of one. An end of the junction does not agree with germline; a read error may underlie this. This chain connects TRBV30 to TRBJ2-1, with TRBD2 matching over 7 bases. From germline, CDR1 is GTSNPN and CDR2 SVGIG (reference sequence). CDR3 size: 13 residues. The CDR3 region has the DNA TGTGCCTGGACTCCCAGCGGGAACAATGAGCAATTCTTC. It specifies CAWTPSGNNEQFF.

To note about this clonotype: A read error may produce the germline difference seen at one junction end. The chain employs TRBV4-1 and TRBJ2-3; 7 bases match TRBD2. The CDR3 is 14 amino acids. Germline assignment: CDR1 MGHRA and CDR2 YSYEKL. CDR3 amino acids: CAGSRQSGEYTQYF. The CDR3 DNA sequence: TGCGCCGGCAGCCGACAAAGCGGGGAATATACGCAGTATTTT.

To note about this clonotype: This may be a read error, as it is one base from a much larger clone. This chain links TRBV30 with TRBJ1-5; D is perhaps TRBD1 (6 bases). CDR1 is GTSNPN, CDR2 SVGIG, per germline (reference sequence). This CDR3 has 13 residues. Trimming removed 2 bases at V and 5 bases at J, with 10 bases between. CDR3 loop: CAWSRQDDQPQHF. The CDR3 nucleotides read TGTGCCTGGAGTCGACAGGACGATCAGCCCCAGCATTTT.

The rearrangement joins TRBV12-5 to TRBJ2-3, with D possibly TRBD2 on 5 matching bases. Trimming left V 8 bases short and J 9 bases short, with 21 bases between. The CDR3 extends over 14 amino acids. Germline V CDR1 and CDR2: LGHNT, FRNRAP. The CDR3 is CASSDQLGVHTQYF. DNA for the CDR3: TGTGCTAGTTCCGACCAACTAGGAGTGCACACGCAGTATTTT.

On this clonotype: The final CDR3 position lacks the conserved phenylalanine or tryptophan, pointing to a likely read error. This sequence joins TRBV6-5 and TRBJ2-1; TRBD2 matches 7 bases. This CDR3 spans 17 amino acids. CDR1 and CDR2 from the germline V gene are MNHEY and SVGAGI. The CDR3 loop reads CASSPTRGVSSYTEQFL. The CDR3 bases are TGTGCCAGCAGTCCCACTCGGGGGGTTAGCTCCTACACTGAGCAGTTCCTC.

The chain joins TRBV29-1 to TRBJ2-7; no definite D call. Germline-derived CDR1 and CDR2 are SQVTM and ANQGSEA. The CDR3 spans 9 residues. CDR3 sequence (DNA): TGCAGTGTCTACAAGGGGCAGTACTTC. Its protein product is CSVYKGQYF.

This clonotype occurred once. It may be a read error: a sequence one base away is much more abundant. The J gene is TRBJ2-2, the V gene TRBV11-2; no clear D gene. V dropped 5 bases and J dropped 2 bases, with 3 bases sitting between them. This CDR3 region has 12 residues. CDR1 and CDR2 from the germline V gene are SGHAT and FQNNGV. The CDR3 reads CASSINTGELFF. In nucleotides, the CDR3 is TGTGCCAGCAGCATAAACACCGGGGAGCTGTTTTTT.

Points on this clonotype: Since the CDR3 does not end with the conserved phenylalanine or tryptophan, this likely comes from a read error. The DNA is left out, because the CDR3 cannot be placed on it with certainty; the CDR3 is given as TCRdb lists it. This chain joins TRBV11-2 and TRBJ2-1; the DNA was not compared with TRBD2, the D call given in the table. The germline gives CDR1 SGHAT, CDR2 FQNNGV. Counting both end residues, the CDR3 totals 15 amino acids. Here the CDR3 reads CASRPQREGLGEPFI.

With respect to this clonotype: One end of the junction is discordant with germline, which a read error may explain. The chain combines TRBV5-1 with TRBJ2-2; D may match TRBD1 or TRBD2 (6 bases each). CDR3 size: 14 residues. Germline CDR1 SGHRS, CDR2 YFSETQ. Here the CDR3 reads CASKRGENTGKLLF. CDR3 nucleotides: TGCGCCAGTAAAAGGGGGGAGAACACCGGGAAGCTGCTTTTT.

Notes on this clonotype: Germline and junction disagree at one end, which may indicate a read error. The V gene is TRBV11-2, the J gene TRBJ2-7; TRBD1 aligns across 7 bases. Germline values: CDR1 SGHAT, CDR2 FQNNGV. The CDR3 is 15 amino acids. CDR3 region: CAGSLNPGQSCEQYF. CDR3 in DNA: TGTGCCGGCAGCCTAAATCCGGGACAGTCATGCGAGCAGTACTTC.

A remark on this clonotype: Since a much larger clone is just one base distant, this may be a read error. The chain carries TRBV28 and TRBJ1-5; D is unresolved. The CDR3 length is 13 residues. CDR1 and CDR2 (germline): MDHEN, SYDVKM. DNA of the CDR3: TGTGTCAGCAGTTTGGGGATCAATCAGCCCCAGCATTTT. It codes for CVSSLGINQPQHF.

Details on this clonotype: A read error may explain this, as a much larger clone is one base away. V gene TRBV11-2 combines with J gene TRBJ2-7, with a possible D match to TRBD2 (6 bases). The V gene's germline CDR1 is SGHAT and CDR2 FQNNGV. This CDR3 spans 13 amino acids. The CDR3 loop reads CASGLNELASQYF. CDR3 coding DNA: TGTGCCAGCGGCTTAAATGAGCTAGCGTCGCAGTACTTC.

Regarding this clonotype: A read error is possible here, since a much larger clone lies one base away. The chain carries TRBV4-3 and TRBJ2-1; tentative D call: TRBD1 (5 bases). Germline V gives CDR1 LGHNA, CDR2 YSLEER. Trimming cost V 1 base and J 6 bases, with 13 bases left between them. The CDR3 totals 15 residues. CDR3 sequence (DNA): TGCGCCAGCAGCCAAGTCCCTACAGGAGCCAATGAGCAGTTCTTC. Protein product: CASSQVPTGANEQFF.

This clonotype was observed a single time. One end of the junction fails to match germline, which may point to a read error. The chain employs TRBV4-1 and TRBJ2-3; the match to TRBD2 covers 7 bases. In germline, CDR1 is MGHRA, CDR2 YSYEKL. The CDR3 has 17 residues. The chain's CDR3 is CTSSQGIHREDRDTQYF. CDR3 sequence (DNA): TGCACCAGCAGCCAAGGTATCCACCGGGAGGACCGAGATACGCAGTATTTT.

This clonotype was counted at least ten times. The chain employs TRBV11-2 and TRBJ2-7, with TRBD1 matching over 9 bases. Germline CDR1 and CDR2: SGHAT and FQNNGV. This CDR3 spans 15 amino acids. V was clipped by 2 bases and J by 5 bases; unmatched bases: 7. The CDR3 protein is CASSLRWTGENEQYF. For the CDR3, the DNA is TGTGCCAGCAGCTTACGATGGACAGGGGAAAACGAGCAGTACTTC.